Detailed here is one T cell receptor beta chain. This sample stems from a study of blood T cell repertoires in COVID-19. Study-level background: The United States, Italy and Spain were the sources of the acute and convalescent COVID-19 samples. Sample material is recorded as cDNA or gDNA derived from T cells, B-cell-depleted T cells, or PBMCs.

This CDR3 is built from 17 residues. The germline V gene encodes CDR1 MDHEN and CDR2 SYDVKM. V dropped 0 bases and J dropped 0; count of bases not matched to a gene: 1. Cohorts were assigned according to the clinical history that participants reported. As handled by the study authors: It was from reference gene primer amplification that nucleated cell counts were estimated. The assay was immunoSEQ multiplex PCR, and TCRdb's table has in-frame clones only and misses some. From that table come the V and J calls and clone size; the DNA was used to work out D and trimming. The data show approximately 220,000 clones, with around 82% seen just once and about 7% held by the top ten.

Source material: PBMCs or T cells enriched from blood (not recorded which). This chain uses TRBV28 with TRBJ2-6, with 8 bases that match TRBD1. This TCR was sampled from a woman aged 40 to 55 with acute COVID-19. The CDR3 bases are TGTGCCAGCAGTTTATGGGACAGGGACTCTGGGGCCAACGTCCTGACTTTC. Translation gives CASSLWDRDSGANVLTF. Looking up the rest from reference TRBV28 and TRBJ2-6 gives the full variable domain: DVKVTQSSRYLVKRTGEKVFLECVQDMDHENMFWYRQDPGLGLRLIYFSYDVKMKEKGDIPEGYSVSREKKERFSLILESASTNQTSMYLCASSLWDRDSGANVLTFGAGSRLTVL.